The sequence of this T cell receptor (beta chain) was determined in a study of T cell repertoires in ileal Crohn's disease. Regarding the study as a whole: Active smokers at surgery had more clonal expansions than non-smokers. High-frequency clones were more common in sorted CD8 than CD4 cells. All patients with clonality above 26.8% had endoscopic recurrence.

Five hundred nanograms of biopsy DNA per sample underwent TCRB immunosequencing. The protocol was immunoSEQ multiplex PCR, while the TCRdb copy is restricted to in-frame clones and leaves out a portion. The data contain around 6,700 clones, roughly 77% of them singletons. Turning to this clone: Its antigen is still unknown.

V lost 7 bases and J 2 bases, leaving 10 bases between the germline ends. This CDR3 contains 12 residues. CDR1 is SQVTM, CDR2 ANQGSEA, per germline. The sample consisted of ileal tissue. The TCR was taken from an adult with Crohn's disease. The chain has TRBV29-1 and TRBJ2-3, with D maybe TRBD1 (6 bases). CDR3 sequence (DNA): TGCAGCGCACGGGACAACACAGATACGCAGTATTTT. Translation: CSARDNTDTQYF.